Included here is one T cell receptor beta chain sequence, with context. The CDR3 loop spans 15 amino acids. Trimming took off 0 bases at V and 2 bases at J, with 10 bases between the two ends. Germline CDR1 SGHTA, CDR2 FQGTGA. This sample is drawn from a study of T cell changes during pregnancy in multiple sclerosis. Repertoires were generated with immunoSEQ multiplex PCR, while TCRdb's copy carries only in-frame clones and drops some. The sample yields about 42,000 clones, roughly nine tenths seen once. Sample: CD4+ T cells from peripheral blood mononuclear cells, taken before pregnancy. The V gene is TRBV7-3, the J gene TRBJ2-5; D might be TRBD1 (7 bases). This TCR was sampled from a female donor with multiple sclerosis, enrolled in a pregnancy study. As DNA, the CDR3 is TGTGCCAGCAGCTTAACGACAGGGAGGCAAGAGACCCAGTACTTC. This encodes CASSLTTGRQETQYF.